The clone carrying this T cell receptor beta chain has at least ten counts. Its antigen remains unidentified. V was pared by 4 bases and J by 5 bases, with 5 bases of the junction left unmatched. The CDR3 covers 16 residues. Germline V CDR1 and CDR2: ENHRY, SYGVKD. The data were taken from a study of identical twins. Study results and caveats: Modelling approaches yielded underestimates of out-of-frame TCR alpha sharing between monozygotic twins.

Unique molecular identifiers were present on the cDNA, and a universal primer site came from template switching. TCRdb passed the 5' RACE reads through MiXCR, listing each CDR3 protein once. The sample shows under 400,000 distinct CDR3 sequences, about 10% of them seen only once. The rearrangement joins TRBV10-3 to TRBJ2-3; 14 positions match TRBD2. The source is a woman aged 50 to 60 in good health. Material: naive T cells sorted from blood. The CDR3 region is CAISGGLAGVGDTQYF. For the CDR3, the DNA is TGTGCCATCAGTGGGGGACTAGCGGGAGTAGGAGATACGCAGTATTTT.